The 8 T cell receptor beta chains presented below share a single source sample, sequenced in a study of glioma-infiltrating T cells after dendritic cell vaccination. Libraries were prepared by immunoSEQ multiplex PCR; TCRdb keeps only in-frame clonotypes and omits some of them. The sample records just under 85,000 clones, approximately 90% being singletons. Specimen: blood, collected before dendritic cell vaccination. Receptor source: a human donor with glioblastoma.

The chain employs TRBV18 and TRBJ2-5; TRBD1 is a possible D gene (6 bases). CDR1 is KGHSH, CDR2 LQKENI, per germline. Trimming removed 0 bases from V and 7 bases from J, with 18 bases in between. This CDR3 contains 16 residues. The CDR3 here is CASSPPGQVMGMTQYF. CDR3 in DNA: TGTGCCAGCTCACCACCGGGACAAGTGATGGGGATGACCCAGTACTTC.

This clone has only a few counts. The gene calls are TRBV10-2 and TRBJ2-1; TRBD1 matches at 9 bases. Germline trimming cut 9 bases from V and 0 bases from J; bases unmatched to any gene: 9. The length of the CDR3 is 16 residues. Per germline, CDR1 WSHSY and CDR2 SAAADI. CDR3 DNA sequence: TGCGCCAGTCGTCCCGGGACAGGGCCCTCCTACAATGAGCAGTTCTTC. Residues: CASRPGTGPSYNEQFF.

The J gene is TRBJ2-7, the V gene TRBV10-2, with 7 nucleotides matching TRBD1. The CDR3 loop spans 14 amino acids. J gave up 6 bases and V 4 bases, and 9 bases lay outside the gene matches. Germline loops: CDR1 WSHSY, CDR2 SAAADI. CDR3 in amino acids: CASSGAQGIGEQYF. CDR3 bases: TGCGCCAGCAGTGGCGCACAGGGGATTGGCGAGCAGTACTTC.

This clone was counted a single time. This chain joins TRBV9 and TRBJ1-5, with D hard to call. Trimming shortened V by 4 bases and J by 1 base, and 12 bases separated the two germline ends. CDR1 and CDR2 from the germline V gene are SGDLS and YYNGEE. There are 15 residues in the CDR3. The CDR3 DNA reads TGTGCCAGCAGCACCCTTGGGCAGAGCAATCAGCCCCAGCATTTT. It translates to CASSTLGQSNQPQHF.

The chain couples TRBV5-1 to TRBJ1-2; D is undetermined. V dropped 3 bases and J dropped 8 bases, with 11 bases sitting between them. This CDR3 is built from 12 residues. CDR1 SGHRS and CDR2 YFSETQ come from the germline V gene. The DNA for the CDR3 is TGCGCCAGCAGCTCGGGTGGTTCCGGCTACACCTTC. It translates to CASSSGGSGYTF.

The rearrangement joins TRBV25-1 to TRBJ2-1, with 9 bases lining up with TRBD2. This CDR3 is built from 14 residues. Germline trimming cut 8 bases from V and 6 bases from J; bases unmatched to any gene: 8. Germline lookup yields CDR1 MGHDK and CDR2 SYGVNS. CDR3: CASGGLGLANEQFF. For the CDR3, the DNA is TGTGCCAGCGGGGGACTGGGACTAGCCAATGAGCAGTTCTTC. Combining the CDR3 with reference TRBV25-1 and TRBJ2-1 gives the whole variable domain EADIYQTPRYLVIGTGKKITLECSQTMGHDKMYWYQQDPGMELHLIHYSYGVNSTEKGDLSSESTVSRIRTEHFPLTLESARPSHTSQYLCASGGLGLANEQFFGPGTRLTVL.

The chain carries TRBV6-6 and TRBJ2-7; 7 bases match TRBD2. V lost 9 bases, J lost 1 base, and 9 bases stayed unmatched. Germline values: CDR1 MNHNY, CDR2 SVGAGI (reference sequence). The CDR3 covers 14 residues. CDR3 amino acids: CASMGGAISYEQYF. In DNA, the CDR3 is TGTGCCAGTATGGGAGGGGCGATTTCCTACGAGCAGTACTTC.

The V gene is TRBV21-1, the J gene TRBJ2-1; the table calls TRBD2, which could not be checked here. TRBV21-1 is termed a pseudogene. This CDR3 has 16 residues. The CDR3 protein is CASSRRLAGGPAEQFF. The CDR3 region has the DNA TGTGCCAGCAGCAGACGACTAGCGGGGGGGCCTGCTGAGCAGTTCTTC.